This TCR beta chain stems from a study of shared clonotypes between healthy human individuals. In the study overall: Per donor, three plates held CD4 naive cells, three held CD4 memory, two held CD8 naive and one held CD8 memory.

Overall study results and limits: Sequencing depth was a factor that was expected to affect clonotype sharing among donors. Of the naive CD4 clonotypes, approximately 5% were shared across a handful of donors.

CDR1 SGHKS and CDR2 YYEKEE come from the germline V gene (reference sequence). V dropped 4 bases and J dropped 0 bases, with 8 bases sitting between them. The CDR3 runs 14 residues. Worth noting for this clone: Its target is not known.

Naive CD8 cells lacked CD45RO and underwent positive selection for CCR7, leaving out terminally differentiated effector memory CD45RA+ cells. It was across several immunoSEQ plates that each subset's genomic DNA was evenly split. Here immunoSEQ multiplex PCR was the method, and the copy in TCRdb shows in-frame clones only, minus some. The sample includes some 2 million clones, about 95% of them seen just once. The TCR originated in a young man in good health. This chain uses TRBV5-5 with TRBJ1-5; D is undetermined. The sample was naive CD8+ T cells sorted from blood. The CDR3 DNA follows: TGTGCCAGCAGCCAGAGTTATAGCAATCAGCCCCAGCATTTT. Encoded protein: CASSQSYSNQPQHF. The entire variable domain, with the rest obtained from reference TRBV5-5 and TRBJ1-5, is as follows: DAGVTQSPTHLIKTRGQQVTLRCSPISGHKSVSWYQQVLGQGPQFIFQYYEKEERGRGNFPDRFSARQFPNYSSELNVNALLLGDSALYLCASSQSYSNQPQHFGDGTRLSIL.